This T cell receptor (beta chain) stems from a study of response to subunit inactivated influenza vaccine. CDR1 is DFQATT and CDR2 is SNEGSKA in the germline V gene (reference sequence). V gave up 3 bases and J gave up 0 bases; unmatched junction bases: 6. This CDR3 has 16 amino acids. TCRdb ran MiXCR on the RT-PCR reads and lists one entry per CDR3 protein. The table shows under 850,000 distinct CDR3 sequences, with under 20% occurring only once. Sequences were derived from PBMCs from blood, sampled about 5 days after vaccination. This TCR was recovered from a man aged 45-60 years who received an inactivated influenza vaccine. The chain employs TRBV20-1 and TRBJ2-7, with TRBD2 matching over 12 bases. CDR3 DNA sequence: TGCAGTGCTAGGGGGACTAGCGGGTTTAGCTCCTACGAGCAGTACTTC. Encoded protein: CSARGTSGFSSYEQYF.